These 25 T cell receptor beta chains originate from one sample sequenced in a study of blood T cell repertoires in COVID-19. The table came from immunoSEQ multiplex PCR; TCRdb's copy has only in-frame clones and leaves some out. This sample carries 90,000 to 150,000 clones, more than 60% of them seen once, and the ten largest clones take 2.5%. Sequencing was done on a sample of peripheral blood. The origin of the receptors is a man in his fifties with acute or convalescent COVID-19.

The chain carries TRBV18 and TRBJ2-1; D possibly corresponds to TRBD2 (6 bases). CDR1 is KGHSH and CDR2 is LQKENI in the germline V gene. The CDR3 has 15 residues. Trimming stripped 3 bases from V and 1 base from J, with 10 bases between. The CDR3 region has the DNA TGTGCCAGCTCACCGAGGCGGGATTCCTACAATGAGCAGTTCTTC. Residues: CASSPRRDSYNEQFF. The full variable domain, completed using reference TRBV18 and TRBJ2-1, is NAGVMQNPRHLVRRRGQEARLRCSPMKGHSHVYWYRQLPEEGLKFMVYLQKENIIDESGMPKERFSAEFPKEGPSILRIQQVVRGDSAAYFCASSPRRDSYNEQFFGPGTRLTVL.

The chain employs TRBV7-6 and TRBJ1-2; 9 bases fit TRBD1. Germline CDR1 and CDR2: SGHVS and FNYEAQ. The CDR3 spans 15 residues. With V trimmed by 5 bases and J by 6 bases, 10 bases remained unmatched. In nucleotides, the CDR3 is TGTGCCAGCAGCCCTCGTGACAGGGGGGGCAATGGCTACACCTTC. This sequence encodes CASSPRDRGGNGYTF.

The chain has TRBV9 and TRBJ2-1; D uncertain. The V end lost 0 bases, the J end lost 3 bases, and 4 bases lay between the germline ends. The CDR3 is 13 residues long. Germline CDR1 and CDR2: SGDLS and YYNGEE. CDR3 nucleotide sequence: TGTGCCAGCAGCGTAGCCAACTACAATGAGCAGTTCTTC. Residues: CASSVANYNEQFF. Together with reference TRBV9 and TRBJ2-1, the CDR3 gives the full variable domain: DSGVTQTPKHLITATGQRVTLRCSPRSGDLSVYWYQQSLDQGLQFLIQYYNGEERAKGNILERFSAQQFPDLHSELNLSSLELGDSALYFCASSVANYNEQFFGPGTRLTVL.

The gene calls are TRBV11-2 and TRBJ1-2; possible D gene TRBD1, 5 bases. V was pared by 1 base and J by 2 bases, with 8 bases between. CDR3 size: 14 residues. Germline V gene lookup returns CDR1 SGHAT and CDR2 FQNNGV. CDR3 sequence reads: CASSLVGGNYGYTF. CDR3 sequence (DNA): TGTGCCAGCAGCTTAGTTGGGGGGAACTATGGCTACACCTTC.

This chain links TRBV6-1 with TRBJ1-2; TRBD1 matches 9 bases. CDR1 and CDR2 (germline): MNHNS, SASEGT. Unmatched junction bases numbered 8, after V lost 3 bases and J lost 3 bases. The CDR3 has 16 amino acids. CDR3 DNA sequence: TGTGCCAGCAGTGAGTCTTCGGGACAGGGATACTATGGCTACACCTTC. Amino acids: CASSESSGQGYYGYTF.

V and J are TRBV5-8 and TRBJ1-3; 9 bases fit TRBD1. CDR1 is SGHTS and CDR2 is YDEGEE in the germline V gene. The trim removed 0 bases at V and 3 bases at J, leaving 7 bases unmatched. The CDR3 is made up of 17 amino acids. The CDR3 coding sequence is TGTGCCAGCAGCTTGGAGGACAGGGGAATCGATGGAAACACCATATATTTT. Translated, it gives CASSLEDRGIDGNTIYF.

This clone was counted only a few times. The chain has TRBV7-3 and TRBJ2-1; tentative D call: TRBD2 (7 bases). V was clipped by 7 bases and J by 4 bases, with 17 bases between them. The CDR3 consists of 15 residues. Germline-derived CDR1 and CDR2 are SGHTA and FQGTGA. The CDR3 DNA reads TGTGCCAGCACTCTCCCGGGGGGCACTTACAATGAGCAGTTCTTC. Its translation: CASTLPGGTYNEQFF.

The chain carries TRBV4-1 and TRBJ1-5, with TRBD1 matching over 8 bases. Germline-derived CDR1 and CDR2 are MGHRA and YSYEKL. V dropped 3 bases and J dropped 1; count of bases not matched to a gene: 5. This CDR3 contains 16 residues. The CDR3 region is CASSQQGAGSNQPQHF. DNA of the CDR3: TGCGCCAGCAGCCAGCAGGGGGCTGGAAGCAATCAGCCCCAGCATTTT.

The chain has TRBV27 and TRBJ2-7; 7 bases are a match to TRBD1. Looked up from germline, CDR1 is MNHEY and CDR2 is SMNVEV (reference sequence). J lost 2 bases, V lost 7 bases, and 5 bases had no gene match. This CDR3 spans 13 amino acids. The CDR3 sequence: CASKTGAAYEQYF. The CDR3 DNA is TGTGCCAGCAAAACAGGGGCGGCCTACGAGCAGTACTTC.

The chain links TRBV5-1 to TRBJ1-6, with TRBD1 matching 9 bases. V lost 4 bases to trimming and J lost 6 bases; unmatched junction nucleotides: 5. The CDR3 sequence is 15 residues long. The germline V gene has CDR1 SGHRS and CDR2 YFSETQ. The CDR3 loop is CASSGMTGGNSPLHF. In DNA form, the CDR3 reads TGCGCCAGCAGCGGGATGACAGGGGGTAATTCACCCCTCCACTTT.

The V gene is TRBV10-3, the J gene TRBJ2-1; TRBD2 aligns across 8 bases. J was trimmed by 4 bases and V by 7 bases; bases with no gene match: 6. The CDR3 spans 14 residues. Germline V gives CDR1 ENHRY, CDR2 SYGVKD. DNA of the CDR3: TGTGCCATCAATCTAGCGGGTGATTACAATGAGCAGTTCTTC. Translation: CAINLAGDYNEQFF.

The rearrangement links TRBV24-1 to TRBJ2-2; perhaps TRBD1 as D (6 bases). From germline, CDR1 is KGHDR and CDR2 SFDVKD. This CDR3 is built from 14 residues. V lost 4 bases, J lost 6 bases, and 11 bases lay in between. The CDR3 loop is CATSEGAGAGELFF. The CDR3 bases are TGTGCCACCAGTGAGGGGGCCGGGGCCGGGGAGCTGTTTTTT.

This CDR3 reads CASSLDDRVYEQYF. The CDR3 nucleotides read TGTGCCAGCAGCTTAGACGACAGGGTCTACGAGCAGTACTTC. V usage is TRBV5-4 and J usage is TRBJ2-7, with 7 nucleotides matching TRBD1. Looked up from germline, CDR1 is SGHNT and CDR2 is YYREEE (reference sequence). V lost 2 bases and J lost 3; bases outside the gene matches: 5. The CDR3 is 14 amino acids.

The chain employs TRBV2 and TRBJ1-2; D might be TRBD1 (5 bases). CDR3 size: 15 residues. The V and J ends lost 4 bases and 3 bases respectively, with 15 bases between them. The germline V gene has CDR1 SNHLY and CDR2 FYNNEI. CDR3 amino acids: CASSVSRQPYYGYTF. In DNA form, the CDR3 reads TGTGCCAGCAGTGTTTCCCGACAGCCCTACTATGGCTACACCTTC.

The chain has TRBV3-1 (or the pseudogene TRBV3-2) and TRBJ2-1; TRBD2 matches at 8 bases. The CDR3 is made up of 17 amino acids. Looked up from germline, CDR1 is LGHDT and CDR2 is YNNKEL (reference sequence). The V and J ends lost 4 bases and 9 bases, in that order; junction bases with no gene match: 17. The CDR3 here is CASSPLSGLGSKGEQFF. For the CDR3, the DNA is TGTGCCAGCAGCCCCCTCTCGGGACTAGGGTCCAAGGGTGAGCAGTTCTTC.

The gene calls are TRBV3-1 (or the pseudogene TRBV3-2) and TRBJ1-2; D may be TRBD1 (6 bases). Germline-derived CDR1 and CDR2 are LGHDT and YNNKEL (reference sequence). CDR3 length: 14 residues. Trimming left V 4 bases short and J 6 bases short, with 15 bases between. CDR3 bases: TGTGCCAGCAGCCGATGGACAGCCAAGGATGGCTACACCTTC. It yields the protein CASSRWTAKDGYTF.

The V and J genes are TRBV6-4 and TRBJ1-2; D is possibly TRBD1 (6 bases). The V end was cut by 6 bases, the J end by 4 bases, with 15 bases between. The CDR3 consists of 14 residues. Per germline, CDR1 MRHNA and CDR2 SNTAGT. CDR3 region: CASRPTDSAYGYTF. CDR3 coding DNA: TGTGCCAGCAGGCCTACGGACAGTGCCTATGGCTACACCTTC.

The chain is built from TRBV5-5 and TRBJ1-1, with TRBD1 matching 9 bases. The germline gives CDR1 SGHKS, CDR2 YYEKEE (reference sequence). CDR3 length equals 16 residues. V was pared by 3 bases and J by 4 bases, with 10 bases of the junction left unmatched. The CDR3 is CASSYTLQGASTEAFF. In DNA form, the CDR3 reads TGTGCCAGCAGCTATACACTACAGGGGGCGAGCACTGAAGCTTTCTTT.

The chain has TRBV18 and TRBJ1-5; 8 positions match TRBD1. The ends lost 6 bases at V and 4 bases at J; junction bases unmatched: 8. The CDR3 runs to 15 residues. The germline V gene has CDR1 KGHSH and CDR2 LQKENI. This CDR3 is CASSQTGVGNQPQHF. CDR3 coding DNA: TGTGCCAGCTCGCAGACAGGGGTAGGGAATCAGCCCCAGCATTTT.

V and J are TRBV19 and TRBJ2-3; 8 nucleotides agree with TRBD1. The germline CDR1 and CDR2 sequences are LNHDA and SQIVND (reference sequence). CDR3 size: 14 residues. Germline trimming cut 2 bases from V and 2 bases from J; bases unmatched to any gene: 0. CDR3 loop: CASSIQGATDTQYF. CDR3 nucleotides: TGTGCCAGTAGTATACAGGGGGCCACAGATACGCAGTATTTT.

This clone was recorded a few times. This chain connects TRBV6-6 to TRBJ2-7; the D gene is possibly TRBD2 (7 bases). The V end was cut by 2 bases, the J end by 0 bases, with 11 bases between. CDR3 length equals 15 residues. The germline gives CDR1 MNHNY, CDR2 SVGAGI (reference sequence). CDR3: CASSYGGGGSYEQYF. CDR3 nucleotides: TGTGCCAGCAGTTACGGGGGGGGCGGCTCCTACGAGCAGTACTTC.

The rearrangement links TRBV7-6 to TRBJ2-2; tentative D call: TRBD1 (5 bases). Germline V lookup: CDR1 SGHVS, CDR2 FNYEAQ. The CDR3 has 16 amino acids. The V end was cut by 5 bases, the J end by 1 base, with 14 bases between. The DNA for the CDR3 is TGTGCCAGCAGCGATAACCTCAGGGTGAACACCGGGGAGCTGTTTTTT. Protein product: CASSDNLRVNTGELFF.

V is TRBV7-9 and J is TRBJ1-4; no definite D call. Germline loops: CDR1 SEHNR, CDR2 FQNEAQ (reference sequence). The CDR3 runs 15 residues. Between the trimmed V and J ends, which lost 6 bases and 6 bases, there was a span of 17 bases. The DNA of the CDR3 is TGTGCCAGCAGGGGTGGGGAGAGCCCGTATGAAAAACTGTTTTTT. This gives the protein CASRGGESPYEKLFF.

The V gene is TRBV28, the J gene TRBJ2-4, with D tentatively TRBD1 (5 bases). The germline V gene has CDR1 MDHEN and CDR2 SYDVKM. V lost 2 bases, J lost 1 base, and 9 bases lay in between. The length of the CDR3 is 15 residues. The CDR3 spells CASSLSRVAKNIQYF. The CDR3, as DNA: TGTGCCAGCAGTTTAAGCAGGGTGGCCAAAAACATTCAGTACTTC.

This CDR3 is CSPRSFSEAFF. The CDR3 DNA follows: TGCAGTCCCAGAAGTTTCTCTGAAGCTTTCTTT. V and J are TRBV20-1 and TRBJ1-1; D remains unclear. The CDR3 covers 11 residues. V shed 8 bases and J shed 6 bases, with 13 bases lying between them. Germline values: CDR1 DFQATT, CDR2 SNEGSKA (reference sequence).